This TCR beta chain comes out of a study of Ad26.COV2.S vaccination and SARS-CoV-2 variants. Turning to the study itself: The donor belonged to the COV1001 Ad26.COV2.S trial arm.

Germline CDR1 reads MNHEY; CDR2 reads SVGAGI. V shed 2 bases and J 5 bases; nucleotides not matched to a gene: 6. The CDR3 is 15 residues long. Libraries were prepared by immunoSEQ multiplex PCR; TCRdb keeps only in-frame clonotypes and omits some of them. The sample contains a few hundred thousand clones, 70% to 90% of which appear only once. Treatment in this sample: some 19 received Ad26.COV2.S at low or high dose, single or two shots; 5 received placebo; per-sample allocation not given. Samples were taken on day 63 after the first vaccine or placebo injection. The study used a vaccine consisting of an Ad26 vector that expressed Wuhan-strain SARS-CoV-2 spike.

Sequencing was performed on peripheral blood, taken in a trial of Ad26.COV2.S vaccine versus placebo. The TCR was taken from a person aged 18 to 65 who received the Ad26.COV2.S COVID-19 vaccine or a placebo. The V gene is TRBV6-5, the J gene TRBJ1-2, with 9 bases identical to TRBD1. CDR3 sequence: CASSYRTGDPYGYTF. The CDR3, as DNA: TGTGCCAGCAGTTACCGGACAGGGGATCCTTATGGCTACACCTTC.